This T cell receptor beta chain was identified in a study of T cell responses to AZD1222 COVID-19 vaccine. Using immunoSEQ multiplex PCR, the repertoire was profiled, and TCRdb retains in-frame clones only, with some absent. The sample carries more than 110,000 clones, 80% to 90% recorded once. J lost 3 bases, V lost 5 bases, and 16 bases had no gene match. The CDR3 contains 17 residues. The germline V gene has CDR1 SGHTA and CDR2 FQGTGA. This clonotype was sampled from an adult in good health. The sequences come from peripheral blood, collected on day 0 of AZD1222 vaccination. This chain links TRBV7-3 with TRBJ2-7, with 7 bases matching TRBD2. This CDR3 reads CASSPPRGGDCHYEQYF. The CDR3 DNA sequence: TGTGCCAGCAGCCCCCCCCGGGGAGGGGACTGCCACTACGAGCAGTACTTC.